This note documents a single T cell receptor beta chain sequence. Its specificity is unknown. These data are taken from a study of Graves' ophthalmopathy and Graves' hyperthyroidism. On the study more broadly: Peripheral blood was obtained at first diagnosis, ahead of any treatment. Study-wide findings and caveats: Most expanded thyroid clonotypes above 0.001 frequency also appeared in blood.

The CDR3 has 18 residues. V was trimmed by 5 bases and J by 1 base, leaving 19 bases between them. Germline V CDR1 and CDR2: SGDLS, YYNGEE. Investigators amplified TCR beta CDR3 regions from RNA transcripts. Investigators did first-round RT-PCR with HTBI primers, then second-round multiplex PCR. TCRdb re-derived calls from the multiplex PCR reads in MiXCR, one entry per CDR3 protein. The data show roughly 700,000 distinct CDR3 sequences, 40% seen once. V is TRBV9 and J is TRBJ1-6, with a tentative D call TRBD1 (5 bases). The sequenced sample was peripheral blood. This TCR came from an adult man with Graves' ophthalmopathy. CDR3 protein: CASSLGTRKASYNSPLHF. Here the CDR3 DNA reads TGTGCCAGCAGTTTAGGGACTCGAAAGGCGTCCTATAATTCACCCCTCCACTTT.